Below are 16 T cell receptor beta chains sequenced from a single sample in a study of neoadjuvant anti-PD-1 for oral cavity cancer. Sequenced by immunoSEQ multiplex PCR; TCRdb stores in-frame clones only, minus some. Counted here are about 5,700 clones, 55% to 70% occurring once; the ten biggest clones make up around 8%. Here the sequenced sample was tumor tissue, taken before nivolumab (anti-PD-1) treatment. Every receptor here comes from a person between 35 and 79 years old with oral cavity squamous cell carcinoma.

This chain connects TRBV6-4 to TRBJ2-1, with 12 bases matching TRBD2. Losses at the gene ends were 2 bases for V and 4 bases for J; bases not matched to a gene: 3. This CDR3 has 16 amino acids. CDR1 and CDR2 (germline): MRHNA, SNTAGT. The CDR3 region is CASSDLAGGDYNEQFF. CDR3 nucleotides: TGTGCCAGCAGTGACCTAGCGGGAGGGGATTACAATGAGCAGTTCTTC.

This chain uses TRBV7-9 with TRBJ2-7; tentative D call: TRBD2 (7 bases). Germline V gene lookup returns CDR1 SEHNR and CDR2 FQNEAQ (reference sequence). V shed 5 bases and J shed 1 base, with 21 bases lying between them. The CDR3 is made up of 17 amino acids. The CDR3 nucleotides are TGTGCCAGCAGCCTCCGACCCGGAGGGGGGGGTTCCTACGAGCAGTACTTC. It specifies CASSLRPGGGGSYEQYF.

This clone was detected only a few times. The genes are TRBV12-5 and TRBJ1-3; D not certain. Germline CDR1 reads LGHNT; CDR2 reads FRNRAP. V was clipped by 0 bases and J by 3 bases, with 6 bases between them. The CDR3 sequence is 14 residues long. CDR3 coding DNA: TGTGCTAGTGGTTTGGTGGAAAGTGGAAACACCATATATTTT. It is translated as CASGLVESGNTIYF.

This chain uses TRBV30 with TRBJ1-1; possibly TRBD1 for D (5 bases). Germline V lookup: CDR1 GTSNPN, CDR2 SVGIG (reference sequence). This CDR3 comprises 14 residues. With 0 bases removed from V and 1 base from J, the gap between germline ends came to 9 bases. The CDR3 DNA reads TGTGCCTGGAGTGTCATCGGGGGGAACACTGAAGCTTTCTTT. Translating it yields CAWSVIGGNTEAFF.

The J gene is TRBJ1-5, the V gene TRBV28; possible D gene TRBD1, 6 bases. The V end was cut by 6 bases, the J end by 3 bases, with 15 bases between. The germline gives CDR1 MDHEN, CDR2 SYDVKM. The CDR3 loop spans 15 amino acids. This chain's CDR3 is CASRNPGHDNQPQHF. The CDR3 DNA reads TGTGCCAGCAGAAATCCGGGACACGACAATCAGCCCCAGCATTTT.

The rearrangement links TRBV10-3 to TRBJ2-5; unclear D gene. Germline-derived CDR1 and CDR2 are ENHRY and SYGVKD. This CDR3 has 11 amino acids. The V end was cut by 3 bases, the J end by 2 bases, with 1 base between. The DNA of the CDR3 is TGTGCCATCAGTGATCAAGAGACCCAGTACTTC. It yields the protein CAISDQETQYF.

The table lists this clone with a few counts. The genes are TRBV28 and TRBJ2-7; possibly TRBD2 for D (6 bases). Trimming pared 6 bases from V and 5 bases from J, leaving 11 bases between. Germline CDR1 and CDR2: MDHEN and SYDVKM. The CDR3 has 12 amino acids. As DNA, the CDR3 is TGTGCCAGCAGAATCCCGGGGGACGAGCAGTACTTC. Translated: CASRIPGDEQYF.

This chain uses TRBV10-2 with TRBJ2-7, with 9 bases matching TRBD1. The ends lost 6 bases at V and 7 bases at J; junction bases unmatched: 7. The CDR3 sequence is 13 residues long. Germline values: CDR1 WSHSY, CDR2 SAAADI. This chain's CDR3 is CASRPQGAGEQYF. DNA of the CDR3: TGCGCCAGCAGACCACAGGGGGCGGGAGAGCAGTACTTC.

The chain joins TRBV27 to TRBJ1-5; D might be TRBD1 (5 bases). Germline assignment: CDR1 MNHEY and CDR2 SMNVEV (reference sequence). The CDR3 spans 16 residues. V lost 2 bases, J lost 4 bases, and 15 bases lay in between. Here the CDR3 DNA reads TGTGCCAGCAGTTTAGGGGGGGGACTTTTAAATCAGCCCCAGCATTTT. Protein: CASSLGGGLLNQPQHF.

This chain connects TRBV28 to TRBJ2-3, with 9 bases aligning to TRBD1. The CDR3 has 16 residues. Germline V gives CDR1 MDHEN, CDR2 SYDVKM. The V segment lost 5 bases and the J segment 4 bases; nucleotides outside the gene matches: 10. The CDR3 sequence: CASSPHRGLGPDTQYF. CDR3 in DNA: TGTGCCAGCAGTCCTCACAGGGGGCTGGGCCCAGATACGCAGTATTTT.

In its sample, this clone was seen a few times. V usage is TRBV7-8 and J usage is TRBJ1-1; 7 bases line up with TRBD1. Germline V lookup: CDR1 SGHVS, CDR2 FQNEAQ. There are 16 residues in the CDR3. The junction had 10 bases not matched to a gene; V was cut back by 5 bases and J by 1 base. CDR3 sequence: CASSRYRGTTNTEAFF. The CDR3 DNA sequence: TGTGCCAGCAGCCGTTACAGGGGAACCACGAACACTGAAGCTTTCTTT.

The sample holds a few counts of this clone. The chain has TRBV11-2 and TRBJ2-1; possibly TRBD2 for D (6 bases). Germline lookup yields CDR1 SGHAT and CDR2 FQNNGV. The CDR3 is 15 residues long. V dropped 8 bases and J dropped 0 bases, with 14 bases sitting between them. Written as DNA, the CDR3 is TGTGCCAGCGCGTTAGCGGTTAGCTCCTACAATGAGCAGTTCTTC. Protein sequence: CASALAVSSYNEQFF.

This chain connects TRBV6-5 to TRBJ2-7, with 9 nucleotides matching TRBD2. Trimming cost V 2 bases and J 3 bases; bases outside gene matches: 5. CDR3 length: 15 residues. The germline gives CDR1 MNHEY, CDR2 SVGAGI. CDR3 residues: CASSYAGGGGYEQYF. Written as DNA, the CDR3 is TGTGCCAGCAGTTACGCGGGAGGGGGCGGCTACGAGCAGTACTTC.

This clone was seen a handful of times. V gene TRBV18 combines with J gene TRBJ1-5; no definite D call. The CDR3 totals 13 residues. The V gene lost 1 base and the J gene lost 5 bases, with 6 bases spanning the gap. Germline assignment: CDR1 KGHSH and CDR2 LQKENI. Here the CDR3 DNA reads TGTGCCAGCTCACCACGGGAAGATCAGCCCCAGCATTTT. This sequence encodes CASSPREDQPQHF.

The chain links TRBV7-7 to TRBJ2-5; D is unclear. This CDR3 region has 13 residues. Germline CDR1 and CDR2: SSHAT and FNYEAQ (reference sequence). Trimming removed 4 bases at V and 5 bases at J, with 11 bases between. This CDR3 is CASSSRLGETQYF. CDR3 DNA sequence: TGTGCCAGCAGCTCCCGGTTGGGGGAGACCCAGTACTTC.

This sequence joins TRBV28 and TRBJ1-2; possible D gene TRBD1, 5 bases. V lost 3 bases, J lost 1 base, and 12 bases lay in between. The V gene's germline CDR1 is MDHEN and CDR2 SYDVKM. The CDR3 has 15 amino acids. The DNA for the CDR3 is TGTGCCAGCAGTTTCCCCAGGGAAAATAACTATGGCTACACCTTC. This gives the protein CASSFPRENNYGYTF.